This TCR beta chain was sequenced for a study of T cell responses to AZD1222 COVID-19 vaccine. Sequencing was performed with immunoSEQ multiplex PCR; in TCRdb, only in-frame clones are kept and a portion is missing. Altogether roughly 160,000 clones are present, around 90% being singletons, with the ten largest covering 1% to 1.5%. V lost 6 bases and J lost 6, with 6 bases in between. Germline CDR1 reads MNHEY; CDR2 reads SVGAGI. This CDR3 contains 12 residues. Sequences were derived from peripheral blood, sampled 28 days after the second AZD1222 dose. This TCR was sampled from an adult who received the AZD1222 COVID-19 vaccine. This sequence joins TRBV6-5 and TRBJ1-6; D unclear. The CDR3 reads CASSLINSPLHF. CDR3 nucleotide sequence: TGTGCCAGCAGCCTCATTAATTCACCCCTCCACTTT.